This is a list of T cell receptor beta chains from one sample in a study of a mutant IDH1 vaccine in newly diagnosed glioma. Their cognate antigens are unknown. Produced via immunoSEQ multiplex PCR; TCRdb's table is partial and in-frame only. The table records approximately 82,000 clones, 85% of them present only once. The material was PBMCs, obtained from a glioma patient whose treatment included an IDH1 peptide vaccine. These receptors were obtained from a woman in her fifties or sixties with glioma. Both conserved end residues are part of each CDR3. A D gene is named only where the DNA matches it firmly. The size field is filled for only some rows; it gives once, few, many or a size class.

>NA|TRBV7-9|NA|TRBJ2-7
TGTGCCAGCAGCCCACGCCAGGGGGGGGCAATCTACGAGCAGTACTTC
CASSPRQGGAIYEQYF
>NA|TRBV2|once|TRBJ1-6
TGTGCCAGCAGTGGGTACAGGGCCAATTCACCCCTCCACTTT
CASSGYRANSPLHF
>NA|TRBV1|NA|TRBJ1-1
TGCACCAGCAGCCAAGAAGGACATCCAGGGAGCAACACTGAAGCTTTCTTT
CTSSQEGHPGSNTEAFF
>TRBD2|TRBV5-1|few|TRBJ2-7
TGCGCCAGCAGCCCCGCGGGAGGACCCTACGAGCAGTACTTC
CASSPAGGPYEQYF
>NA|TRBV7-9|NA|TRBJ2-1
TGTGCCAGCAGCTTAACCTCCGGGCGGAATGAGCAGTTCTTC
CASSLTSGRNEQFF
>TRBD1|TRBV30|NA|TRBJ1-1
TGTGCCTGGACTGGGATTCGGGACAGCTTAAACCCAAACACTGAAGCTTTCTTT
CAWTGIRDSLNPNTEAFF
>TRBD1|TRBV18|NA|TRBJ1-2
TGTGCCAGCTCGCCTCCGGGACAGGGGGCAACCGGCTACACCTTC
CASSPPGQGATGYTF
>TRBD1|TRBV19|NA|TRBJ1-5
TGTGCCAGTAGTACCATATGGGGGGACAGCGCTAATCAGCCCCAGCATTTT
CASSTIWGDSANQPQHF
>NA|TRBV20-1|NA|TRBJ2-7
TGCAGCGGGAGAGGGTCGTACGAGCAGTACTTC
CSGRGSYEQYF
>TRBD2|TRBV9|NA|TRBJ2-1
TGTGCCAGCAGCTTCGGACTAGCGGAGTACAATGAGCAGTTCTTC
CASSFGLAEYNEQFF
>NA|TRBV5-6|once|TRBJ2-2
TGTGCCAGCAGCTTTTTTCGGGCGGGAAGCGGGGAGCTGTTTTTT
CASSFFRAGSGELFF
>NA|TRBV6-5|NA|TRBJ1-5
TGTGCCAGCAGTTACAAGGCAGCTTATAGCAATCAGCCCCAGCATTTT
CASSYKAAYSNQPQHF
>NA|TRBV19|NA|TRBJ1-4
TGTGCCAGTATCGGGGGCTGGAATGAAAAACTGTTTTTT
CASIGGWNEKLFF
>NA|TRBV15|few|TRBJ2-5
TGTGCCACCAGCAGAGATCGAGGGACCCAGTACTTC
CATSRDRGTQYF
>TRBD2|TRBV6-6|once|TRBJ2-2
TGTGCCAGCATTTTACTAGCGAGGACCGGGGAGCTGTTTTTT
CASILLARTGELFF
>NA|TRBV12-5|NA|TRBJ2-2
TGTGCTAGTGGTTTGGGACAGAGTGGCACCGGGGAGCTGTTTTTT
CASGLGQSGTGELFF
>NA|TRBV5-1|NA|TRBJ2-1
TGCGCCAGCAGCTTGGACAGCTACAATGAGCAGTTCTTC
CASSLDSYNEQFF
>NA|TRBV30|NA|TRBJ1-5
TGTGCCTGGAGTGTCCCGGGGGGGAATCAGCCCCAGCATTTT
CAWSVPGGNQPQHF
>NA|TRBV28|NA|TRBJ2-7
TGTGCCAGCAGTTCCAGACCGGGCAGGGGATCGGAAGAGCAGTACTTC
CASSSRPGRGSEEQYF
>NA|TRBV29-1|few|TRBJ1-1
TGCAGCGTTCGGGGGGGCAGCACTGAAGCTTTCTTT
CSVRGGSTEAFF
>NA|TRBV2|once|TRBJ1-5
TGTGCCAGCAAGAGGGACAACAATCAGCCCCAGCATTTT
CASKRDNNQPQHF
>NA|TRBV5-5|NA|TRBJ2-2
TGTGCCAGCAGCAAGACTGCCACCGGGGAGCTGTTTTTT
CASSKTATGELFF
>TRBD1|TRBV18|NA|TRBJ2-7
TGTGCCAGCTCACCAACCGGACAGGGGTCCTACGAGCAGTACTTC
CASSPTGQGSYEQYF
>NA|TRBV7-9|NA|TRBJ1-2
TGTGCCAGCAGCTCCCCTACCACAGGTACCTATGGCTACACCTTC
CASSSPTTGTYGYTF
>NA|TRBV6-1|NA|TRBJ1-4
TGTGCCAGCATCCAGGGAGGAAATAATGAAAAACTGTTTTTT
CASIQGGNNEKLFF
>NA|TRBV28|NA|TRBJ2-5
TGTGCCAGCAGTTTAAGGGGGTGGTTAGAGACCCAGTACTTC
CASSLRGWLETQYF
>NA|TRBV16|NA|TRBJ1-1
TGTGCCAGCAGCCATAAGGGGAGGATGAACACTGAAGCTTTCTTT
CASSHKGRMNTEAFF
>TRBD1|TRBV6-5|NA|TRBJ1-1
TGTGCCAGCAGTTACTCGCTAACAGGGGGCTACACTGAAGCTTTCTTT
CASSYSLTGGYTEAFF
>NA|TRBV7-7|NA|TRBJ2-5
TGTGCTAGCAGCCCAGCCGGAAGGGGGGGGCAGTACTTC
CASSPAGRGGQYF
>TRBD1|TRBV9|once|TRBJ1-1
TGTGCCAGCAGCGGAGGTCTCAGGGGGGTGACTGAAGCTTTCTTT
CASSGGLRGVTEAFF
>NA|TRBV15|NA|TRBJ2-7
TGTGCCACCAGCAGAGATTACGCCCCAGTATACGAGCAGTACTTC
CATSRDYAPVYEQYF
>TRBD1|TRBV19|NA|TRBJ1-5
TGTGCCAGTAGTAGGGACAGCAATAGCAATCAGCCCCAGCATTTT
CASSRDSNSNQPQHF
>NA|TRBV28|NA|TRBJ2-2
TGTGCCAGCAGTTTGGTTTGGCAGGGGAACACCGGGGAGCTGTTTTTT
CASSLVWQGNTGELFF
>NA|TRBV9|once|TRBJ2-5
TGTGCCAGCAGCGTAATGGGCCGAGAGACCCAGTACTTC
CASSVMGRETQYF
>NA|TRBV5-1|NA|TRBJ2-7
TGCGCCAGCAGCTCCGTGGGGAGCGAGCACTACGAGCAGTACTTC
CASSSVGSEHYEQYF
>TRBD1|TRBV7-9|NA|TRBJ2-2
TGTGCCAGCAGCAGCGGGACAGGGTACACCGGGGAGCTGTTTTTT
CASSSGTGYTGELFF
>NA|TRBV29-1|NA|TRBJ2-1
TGCAGCGTCCCAGGACGGGACAATGAGCAGTTCTTC
CSVPGRDNEQFF
>NA|TRBV27|once|TRBJ2-1
TGTGCCAGCAGTTTAAGTGAGGGCCTTAATGAGCAGTTCTTC
CASSLSEGLNEQFF
>NA|TRBV2|once|TRBJ1-1
TGTGCCAGCAGCCCCGCGGTGAACACTGAAGCTTTCTTT
CASSPAVNTEAFF
>NA|TRBV5-4|NA|TRBJ1-4
TGTGCCAGCAGCTTGGAGGGTACTAATGAAAAACTGTTTTTT
CASSLEGTNEKLFF
>NA|TRBV19|NA|TRBJ2-7
TGTGCCAGTAGTATGGGGACTCCAGGGTACTTC
CASSMGTPGYF
>NA|TRBV5-4|NA|TRBJ2-1
TGTGCCAGCAGCTCAAGACACCGGGACGATGAGCAGTTCTTC
CASSSRHRDDEQFF
>TRBD2|TRBV23-1|NA|TRBJ2-4
TGCGCCAGCAGTCAATCTGTAGAACTAGCGGGGTTGGTCCTAGCCAAAAACATTCAGTACTTC
CASSQSVELAGLVLAKNIQYF
>NA|TRBV28|NA|TRBJ1-1
TGTGCCACCCGACTCGAACCTAAAGCTTTCTTT
CATRLEPKAFF
>TRBD1|TRBV30|NA|TRBJ1-6
TGTGCCTACGCAAGACAGGGGGCAAGAAATTCACCCCTCCACTTT
CAYARQGARNSPLHF